These 27 T cell receptor beta chains were sequenced from one sample in a study of cytomegalovirus exposure and HLA in healthy donors. This PCR relied on a set of 60 Vbeta primers and 13 Jbeta primers. The data were produced by immunoSEQ multiplex PCR, yet TCRdb's version contains in-frame clones alone and is incomplete. This sample has around 240,000 clones; roughly 82% occur once, and the top ten carry approximately 5.3%. Sequenced: PBMCs. These receptors were collected from a woman between 40 and 50 years old in good health and CMV-seropositive.

The rearrangement joins TRBV2 to TRBJ2-7; 10 bases are shared with TRBD1. Losses at the gene ends were 11 bases for V and 7 bases for J; bases not matched to a gene: 11. The CDR3 consists of 13 residues. CDR1 SNHLY and CDR2 FYNNEI come from the germline V gene. For the CDR3, the DNA is TGTGCCTCCAGACAGGGGGCAATAGGGGAGCAGTACTTC. Translating it yields CASRQGAIGEQYF.

V usage is TRBV5-4 and J usage is TRBJ1-5; no clear D. The CDR3 length is 14 residues. V lost 0 bases to trimming and J lost 1 base, with 5 bases between them. Germline V gives CDR1 SGHNT, CDR2 YYREEE (reference sequence). The CDR3 nucleotides read TGTGCCAGCAGCTTGGATCGGAGCAATCAGCCCCAGCATTTT. This codes for CASSLDRSNQPQHF. The complete variable domain, with remaining parts taken from reference TRBV5-4 and TRBJ1-5, reads ETGVTQSPTHLIKTRGQQVTLRCSSQSGHNTVSWYQQALGQGPQFIFQYYREEENGRGNFPPRFSGLQFPNYSSELNVNALELDDSALYLCASSLDRSNQPQHFGDGTRLSIL.

The chain carries TRBV4-2 and TRBJ2-5, with 7 bases matching TRBD1. V was clipped by 2 bases and J by 2 bases; unmatched bases: 8. CDR1 and CDR2 from the germline V gene are LGHNA and YNFKEQ. This CDR3 is 16 amino acids long. The CDR3 here is CASSQNERGQQETQYF. The CDR3 DNA reads as TGTGCCAGCAGCCAAAACGAACGGGGACAGCAAGAGACCCAGTACTTC.

The chain joins TRBV28 to TRBJ1-6; 7 bases line up with TRBD1. Germline assignment: CDR1 MDHEN and CDR2 SYDVKM. The CDR3 covers 15 residues. The V segment lost 6 bases and the J segment 5 bases; nucleotides outside the gene matches: 7. The CDR3 nucleotides read TGTGCCAGCAGCACTCCAGGGGGTAATAATTCACCCCTCCACTTT. It codes for CASSTPGGNNSPLHF.

This chain connects TRBV4-3 to TRBJ2-5, with 12 nucleotides matching TRBD2. The CDR3 loop spans 19 amino acids. CDR1 is LGHNA and CDR2 is YSLEER in the germline V gene. V gave up 4 bases and J gave up 3 bases; unmatched junction bases: 15. The CDR3 DNA is TGCGCCAGCAGCCCCGGCTTCCGACTAGCGGGGGAAGAAGAAGAGACCCAGTACTTC. Its protein product is CASSPGFRLAGEEEETQYF.

As regards this clone: Other DNA sequences in the sample encode the same CDR3. The chain carries TRBV10-3 and TRBJ2-7, with 13 bases matching TRBD2. In germline, CDR1 is ENHRY, CDR2 SYGVKD. The CDR3 spans 14 residues. Trimming at V came to 4 bases and at J to 3 bases, leaving 0 bases not matched to a gene. For the CDR3, the DNA is TGTGCCATCAGTGGGACTAGCGGGAGCTACGAGCAGTACTTC. It translates to CAISGTSGSYEQYF.

The V call is TRBV5-1, the J call TRBJ2-1; 7 bases line up with TRBD2. V trimming: 7 bases; J trimming: 0 bases; junction bases outside the gene matches: 19. Germline V lookup: CDR1 SGHRS, CDR2 YFSETQ. This CDR3 is 19 amino acids long. CDR3 nucleotides: TGCGCCAGCCTGCCAGGGTCTTTCGGACTAGAGTTCTCCTACAATGAGCAGTTCTTC. Translated: CASLPGSFGLEFSYNEQFF.

The J gene is TRBJ2-6, the V gene TRBV4-3, with D perhaps TRBD1 (5 bases). Trimming stripped 3 bases from V and 0 bases from J, with 9 bases between. The CDR3 has 16 residues. Germline-derived CDR1 and CDR2 are LGHNA and YSLEER. The DNA for the CDR3 is TGCGCCAGCAGCCACTCAGGGCCCTCTGGGGCCAACGTCCTGACTTTC. This translates into CASSHSGPSGANVLTF.

This chain uses TRBV12-5 with TRBJ1-1; TRBD1 is a possible D gene (6 bases). The CDR3 loop spans 16 amino acids. V shed 6 bases and J shed 1 base, with 18 bases lying between them. CDR1 and CDR2 from the germline V gene are LGHNT and FRNRAP. CDR3: CASGRDRSVTNTEAFF. The CDR3 nucleotides read TGTGCTAGTGGAAGAGACAGGTCCGTTACGAACACTGAAGCTTTCTTT.

J is TRBJ2-5 and V is TRBV6-1, with TRBD1 matching 12 bases. The J call may be incorrect, as the DNA end agrees better with TRBJ2-7. Germline V gives CDR1 MNHNS, CDR2 SASEGT. The CDR3 loop spans 15 amino acids. The CDR3 sequence: CAIRPGQGASYEQYF. In DNA, the CDR3 is TGTGCCATCCGGCCGGGACAGGGGGCATCCTACGAGCAGTACTTC.

This chain links TRBV5-1 with TRBJ2-2; 7 bases align to TRBD2. CDR1 is SGHRS and CDR2 is YFSETQ in the germline V gene. CDR3 length: 15 amino acids. With V trimmed by 5 bases and J by 0 bases, 4 bases remained unmatched. The CDR3 loop is CASRPSGANTGELFF. CDR3 DNA: TGCGCCAGCAGGCCTAGCGGAGCGAACACCGGGGAGCTGTTTTTT.

This clone was counted between two and nine times. This chain links TRBV30 with TRBJ2-3; possible D gene TRBD2, 6 bases. The germline V gene encodes CDR1 GTSNPN and CDR2 SVGIG (reference sequence). The CDR3 runs to 15 residues. V lost 3 bases, J lost 3 bases, and 16 bases lay in between. The CDR3 reads CAWSLTGSRTDTQYF. The CDR3 nucleotides read TGTGCCTGGAGCTTAACCGGGAGTCGGACAGATACGCAGTATTTT.

The chain links TRBV11-3 to TRBJ2-7, with 12 bases fitting TRBD2. Looked up from germline, CDR1 is SGHNT and CDR2 is YENEEA. The CDR3 runs to 14 residues. Trimming at V came to 6 bases and at J to 6 bases, leaving 6 bases not matched to a gene. The CDR3 spells CASSLLAGGVEQYF. DNA for the CDR3: TGTGCCAGCAGTTTACTAGCGGGAGGAGTCGAGCAGTACTTC.

The chain joins TRBV18 to TRBJ2-7; 11 bases match TRBD1. CDR1 and CDR2 (germline): KGHSH, LQKENI. V lost 4 bases to trimming and J lost 2 bases; unmatched junction nucleotides: 4. The CDR3 has 15 residues. Here the CDR3 DNA reads TGTGCCAGCTCACGGGGACAGGGGGTTCCCTACGAGCAGTACTTC. This gives the protein CASSRGQGVPYEQYF.

The chain uses TRBV9 and TRBJ2-1; weak D call: TRBD2 (5 bases). The ends were cut back, 3 bases at V and 7 bases at J, with 14 bases in the middle. CDR3 length: 14 amino acids. CDR1 is SGDLS and CDR2 is YYNGEE in the germline V gene. CDR3 coding DNA: TGTGCCAGCAGCGAGGTTTCACTAGTAAATGAGCAGTTCTTC. The encoded protein is CASSEVSLVNEQFF.

The genes are TRBV5-1 and TRBJ1-1; possible D gene TRBD1, 5 bases. The CDR3 length is 14 residues. V was pared by 4 bases and J by 5 bases, with 15 bases between. CDR1 is SGHRS, CDR2 YFSETQ, per germline. CDR3 residues: CASSPGGGETEAFF. The CDR3 region has the DNA TGCGCCAGCAGCCCTGGCGGGGGGGAGACTGAAGCTTTCTTT.

V is TRBV11-3 and J is TRBJ2-2; 8 bases are shared with TRBD1. This CDR3 region has 17 residues. Losses at the gene ends were 3 bases for V and 5 bases for J; bases not matched to a gene: 11. Germline-derived CDR1 and CDR2 are SGHNT and YENEEA. CDR3 protein: CASSFQTGTGYTGELFF. The CDR3 nucleotides are TGTGCCAGCAGCTTCCAGACCGGGACAGGTTATACCGGGGAGCTGTTTTTT.

The chain employs TRBV5-1 and TRBJ2-5; 8 positions agree with TRBD1. The CDR3 has 13 amino acids. Germline V gives CDR1 SGHRS, CDR2 YFSETQ. V lost 2 bases to trimming and J lost 4 bases; unmatched junction nucleotides: 1. DNA for the CDR3: TGCGCCAGCAGCTTCCAGGGGGCAGAGACCCAGTACTTC. Translating it yields CASSFQGAETQYF.

The rearrangement links TRBV2 to TRBJ1-3, with D maybe TRBD1 (5 bases). The CDR3 loop spans 14 amino acids. Trimming removed 6 bases from V and 4 bases from J, with 13 bases in between. Germline V gene sequence: CDR1 SNHLY, CDR2 FYNNEI. CDR3 loop: CASSLRVTGNTIYF. CDR3 nucleotides: TGTGCCAGCAGCCTCAGGGTTACAGGAAACACCATATATTTT.

The genes are TRBV6-5 and TRBJ1-3; no reliable D call. V was pared by 4 bases and J by 0 bases, with 13 bases between. Germline V lookup: CDR1 MNHEY, CDR2 SVGAGI. CDR3 size: 16 residues. CDR3 residues: CASSSPLSGSGNTIYF. DNA for the CDR3: TGTGCCAGCAGTTCCCCCCTTTCGGGCTCTGGAAACACCATATATTTT.

The chain joins TRBV19 to TRBJ2-5, with 7 bases identical to TRBD1. In germline, CDR1 is LNHDA, CDR2 SQIVND (reference sequence). The CDR3 runs to 15 residues. The ends lost 2 bases at V and 1 base at J; junction bases unmatched: 4. The CDR3, as DNA: TGTGCCAGTAGTATATCCGGGACAGTCCAAGAGACCCAGTACTTC. Translating it yields CASSISGTVQETQYF.

CDR3 nucleotides: TGTGCCAGTACCCGCTTAGCGGGGTTGACCACCGGGGAGCTGTTTTTT. It encodes CASTRLAGLTTGELFF. The V call is TRBV19, the J call TRBJ2-2, with 8 bases fitting TRBD2. J was trimmed by 4 bases and V by 7 bases; bases with no gene match: 11. The CDR3 length is 16 residues. Germline V gene sequence: CDR1 LNHDA, CDR2 SQIVND (reference sequence). Filled out from reference TRBV19 and TRBJ2-2, the complete variable domain reads DGGITQSPKYLFRKEGQNVTLSCEQNLNHDAMYWYRQDPGQGLRLIYYSQIVNDFQKGDIAEGYSVSREKKESFPLTVTSAQKNPTAFYLCASTRLAGLTTGELFFGEGSRLTVL.

The V call is TRBV4-3, the J call TRBJ2-1; 11 bases are a match to TRBD2. Germline loops: CDR1 LGHNA, CDR2 YSLEER. Unmatched junction bases numbered 4, after V lost 1 base and J lost 8 bases. The CDR3 is 15 residues long. The CDR3 sequence is CASSQVAGGPYEQFF. The CDR3 DNA sequence: TGCGCCAGCAGCCAAGTAGCGGGAGGGCCTTATGAGCAGTTCTTC.

V and J are TRBV14 and TRBJ2-7; D may be TRBD2 (5 bases). V was shortened by 3 bases and J by 0 bases, with 15 bases between the two germline ends. This CDR3 contains 16 residues. CDR1 and CDR2 from the germline V gene are SGHDN and FVKESK. This CDR3 reads CASSHIGLPSSYEQYF. The CDR3 DNA follows: TGTGCCAGCAGCCATATAGGACTGCCGAGCTCCTACGAGCAGTACTTC.

This clone was detected only a few times. The rearrangement links TRBV6-5 to TRBJ1-1; tentatively, D is TRBD1 (5 bases). Trimming left V 3 bases short and J 5 bases short, with 16 bases between. Looked up from germline, CDR1 is MNHEY and CDR2 is SVGAGI. The CDR3 has 15 amino acids. The CDR3 nucleotides read TGTGCCAGCAGTTATAACCACCAGGGTGGGACTGAAGCTTTCTTT. Its protein product is CASSYNHQGGTEAFF.

This chain joins TRBV30 and TRBJ1-5; a possible D gene is TRBD1 (6 bases). The V and J ends lost 2 bases and 4 bases respectively, with 9 bases between them. Germline V lookup: CDR1 GTSNPN, CDR2 SVGIG (reference sequence). This CDR3 contains 13 residues. The CDR3 DNA reads as TGTGCCTGGAGTCTCAGGGGAAATCAGCCCCAGCATTTT. Amino acid sequence: CAWSLRGNQPQHF.

The chain links TRBV10-3 to TRBJ1-2; perhaps TRBD1 as D (6 bases). V gave up 3 bases and J gave up 5 bases, with 22 bases separating them. The CDR3 is 17 amino acids. Germline CDR1 and CDR2: ENHRY and SYGVKD. CDR3 amino acids: CAISEGPGVESVYGYTF. The DNA of the CDR3 is TGTGCCATCAGTGAAGGCCCAGGGGTTGAATCTGTGTATGGCTACACCTTC.